The 13 T cell receptor beta chains below all came from one sample that was sequenced in a study of blood T cell repertoires in COVID-19. Clones were sequenced by immunoSEQ multiplex PCR, and TCRdb holds only the in-frame ones, with some missing. This sample has approximately 280,000 clones, with roughly 83% found just once. Specimen: peripheral blood. The source of these receptors is a human donor with COVID-19, enrolled during active disease. The donor label of this sample is uncertain.

The chain couples TRBV7-2 to TRBJ1-1; 7 bases are a match to TRBD1. V shed 1 base and J 1 base; nucleotides not matched to a gene: 9. The V gene's germline CDR1 is SGHTA and CDR2 FQGNSA. This CDR3 contains 17 residues. The CDR3: CASSLGFVGTANTEAFF. The CDR3 DNA reads TGTGCCAGCAGCTTAGGATTCGTTGGGACAGCGAACACTGAAGCTTTCTTT.

The chain joins TRBV28 to TRBJ1-2; 7 positions match TRBD1. The CDR3 length is 16 residues. Germline values: CDR1 MDHEN, CDR2 SYDVKM. V dropped 6 bases and J dropped 0; count of bases not matched to a gene: 10. CDR3 loop: CASSLVQGGANYGYTF. For the CDR3, the DNA is TGTGCCAGCAGCCTCGTGCAGGGGGGAGCTAACTATGGCTACACCTTC.

CDR3 loop: CSVSGGAIYNEQFF. CDR3 in DNA: TGCAGCGTAAGCGGGGGGGCCATCTACAATGAGCAGTTCTTC. The V call is TRBV29-1, the J call TRBJ2-1; 10 positions agree with TRBD2. Germline V lookup: CDR1 SQVTM, CDR2 ANQGSEA. J gave up 3 bases and V 6 bases, and 5 bases lay outside the gene matches. CDR3 size: 14 residues.

The V and J genes are TRBV29-1 and TRBJ1-1; D remains unclear. The CDR3 runs to 11 residues. Looked up from germline, CDR1 is SQVTM and CDR2 is ANQGSEA. V was trimmed by 1 base and J by 11 bases, leaving 11 bases between them. The chain's CDR3 is CSVEGTTKAFF. Written as DNA, the CDR3 is TGCAGCGTTGAAGGAACCACTAAGGCTTTCTTT.

The V gene is TRBV7-6, the J gene TRBJ1-2; the D is unclear. Trimming took 1 base from V and 0 from J, leaving 9 bases between them. Germline V lookup: CDR1 SGHVS, CDR2 FNYEAQ. The CDR3 loop spans 15 amino acids. The CDR3 bases are TGTGCCAGCAGCTTAGGCGTGATGCCTAACTATGGCTACACCTTC. It specifies CASSLGVMPNYGYTF.

A few counts support this clone. The V and J genes are TRBV6-2 or TRBV6-3 and TRBJ2-7, with 8 bases aligning to TRBD1. The V gene's germline CDR1 is MNHEY and CDR2 SVGEGT. There are 12 residues in the CDR3. J was trimmed by 7 bases and V by 5 bases; bases with no gene match: 4. The chain's CDR3 is CASSDWDREQYF. In DNA form, the CDR3 reads TGTGCCAGCAGTGATTGGGACAGGGAGCAGTACTTC.

The V call is TRBV3-1 (or the pseudogene TRBV3-2), the J call TRBJ1-2; unclear D gene. V lost 2 bases to trimming and J lost 3 bases, with 13 bases between them. Germline CDR1 and CDR2: LGHDT and YNNKEL (reference sequence). The CDR3 totals 15 residues. CDR3 nucleotide sequence: TGTGCCAGCAGCCAATACCGTCCTTTAGACTATGGCTACACCTTC. Protein sequence: CASSQYRPLDYGYTF.

The gene calls are TRBV6-6 and TRBJ2-7; 7 nucleotides match TRBD2. With 3 bases clipped from V and 5 bases from J, the junction kept 7 bases outside the gene matches. This CDR3 contains 14 residues. In germline, CDR1 is MNHNY, CDR2 SVGAGI (reference sequence). CDR3 coding DNA: TGTGCCAGCAGTTATGGGGGGGTGGGGAACGAGCAGTACTTC. It encodes CASSYGGVGNEQYF.

This clone has only a few counts. This sequence joins TRBV2 and TRBJ1-5; 7 bases line up with TRBD1. This CDR3 comprises 15 residues. The V segment lost 5 bases and the J segment 1 base; nucleotides outside the gene matches: 5. The germline gives CDR1 SNHLY, CDR2 FYNNEI. CDR3 nucleotide sequence: TGTGCCAGCAGTCCGGACAGGATAAGCAATCAGCCCCAGCATTTT. Translated: CASSPDRISNQPQHF. Full variable domain (remainder filled in from reference TRBV2 and TRBJ1-5): EPEVTQTPSHQVTQMGQEVILRCVPISNHLYFYWYRQILGQKVEFLVSFYNNEISEKSEIFDDQFSVERPDGSNFTLKIRSTKLEDSAMYFCASSPDRISNQPQHFGDGTRLSIL.

A few counts support this clone. V gene TRBV6-1 combines with J gene TRBJ1-2; D is unclear. Trimming cost V 1 base and J 0 bases, with 6 bases left between them. The CDR3 covers 14 residues. Germline CDR1 MNHNS, CDR2 SASEGT. CDR3 loop: CASSEDFSNYGYTF. The CDR3 DNA is TGTGCCAGCAGTGAAGACTTCTCTAACTATGGCTACACCTTC.

The chain couples TRBV29-1 to TRBJ2-1, with D possibly being TRBD1 (7 bases). This CDR3 has 13 amino acids. V dropped 7 bases and J dropped 8 bases, with 18 bases sitting between them. Per the germline V gene, CDR1 is SQVTM and CDR2 is ANQGSEA. CDR3: CSGTQGRSDEQFF. For the CDR3, the DNA is TGCAGCGGTACACAGGGGAGGTCCGATGAGCAGTTCTTC.

The CDR3 DNA reads as TGTGCCAGCGAACCAGGGACTAGGGTTGGGACCCAGTACTTC. Protein: CASEPGTRVGTQYF. The chain joins TRBV5-4 to TRBJ2-5; TRBD2 matches at 8 bases. Losses at the gene ends were 7 bases for V and 7 bases for J; bases not matched to a gene: 12. Per germline, CDR1 SGHNT and CDR2 YYREEE (reference sequence). The CDR3 runs to 14 residues.

The chain carries TRBV9 and TRBJ2-1, with 11 bases lining up with TRBD2. CDR3 length: 17 amino acids. Germline lookup yields CDR1 SGDLS and CDR2 YYNGEE. J gave up 7 bases and V 2 bases, and 11 bases lay outside the gene matches. CDR3 residues: CASSVSTSGSGKNEQFF. In nucleotides, the CDR3 is TGTGCCAGCAGCGTTAGTACTAGCGGGAGTGGGAAGAATGAGCAGTTCTTC.